This entry is about one TCR beta chain. The sample belongs to a study of blood T cells in healthy people across ages. A sample-barcoded 5' primer and a J-beta primer mix were used in a second PCR of about 6 to 12 cycles. MiXCR, run by TCRdb on the 5' RACE reads, gives a single entry per CDR3 protein. The sample comprises about 1 million distinct CDR3 sequences, around 43% of which are singletons, and approximately 17% rests with the top ten. The CDR3 loop spans 13 amino acids. V lost 5 bases and J 6 bases, leaving 14 bases between the germline ends. Germline V gene data show CDR1 as SGHAT and CDR2 as FQNNGV.

The chain is built from TRBV11-2 and TRBJ2-7; D may match TRBD1 or TRBD2 (5 bases each). The receptor's source is a woman aged 55-70 years in good health. The source material was blood. CDR3 protein: CASSRDVALEQYF. CDR3 DNA: TGTGCCAGCAGCAGGGACGTGGCACTCGAGCAGTACTTC.